In this sample, the clone carrying this T cell receptor (beta chain) turned up many times. The antigen is not known. This specimen comes from a study of T cells in Graves' hyperthyroidism and ophthalmopathy. The study's findings and limits: Ophthalmopathy onset followed model prediction by a median roughly 6 months. Most thyroid clonotypes that were expanded above 0.001 also turned up in blood.

Researchers took RNA transcripts and amplified the TCR beta CDR3 regions from them. RT-PCR in the first round (using the HTBI primer set) targeted the TCR CDR3. Each CDR3 protein is one row after TCRdb ran MiXCR on the multiplex PCR reads. Of fewer than 650,000 distinct CDR3 sequences in the sample, roughly 14% were seen once. The germline V gene has CDR1 MNHEY and CDR2 SVGAGI. CDR3 length: 13 residues. The V gene lost 1 base and the J gene lost 7 bases, with 7 bases spanning the gap. Using approximately 10 ml of fresh peripheral blood, PBMCs were prepared. This TCR was sampled from a woman in her forties with Graves' ophthalmopathy. The source material was blood. The chain carries TRBV6-5 and TRBJ2-2; D might be TRBD2 (6 bases). The CDR3 loop is CASSYWGDGELFF. DNA of the CDR3: TGTGCCAGCAGTTACTGGGGGGACGGGGAGCTGTTTTTT.